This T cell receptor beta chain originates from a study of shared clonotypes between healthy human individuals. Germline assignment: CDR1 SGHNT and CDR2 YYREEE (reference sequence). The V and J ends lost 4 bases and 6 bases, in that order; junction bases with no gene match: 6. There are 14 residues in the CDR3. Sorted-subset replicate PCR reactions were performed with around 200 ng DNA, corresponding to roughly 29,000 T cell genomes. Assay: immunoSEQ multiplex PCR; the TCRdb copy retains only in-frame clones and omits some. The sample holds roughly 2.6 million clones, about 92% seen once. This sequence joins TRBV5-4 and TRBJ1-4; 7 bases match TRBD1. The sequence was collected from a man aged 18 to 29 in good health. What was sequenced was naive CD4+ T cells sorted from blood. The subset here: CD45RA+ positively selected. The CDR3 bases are TGTGCCAGCAGCCGCACAGGGGTAGATGAAAAACTGTTTTTT. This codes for CASSRTGVDEKLFF.